This entry lists 22 T cell receptor beta chains sequenced from one sample in a study of T cells expressing NK-cell markers. TCRdb reanalyzed the 5' RACE reads, giving one entry per CDR3 protein sequence and no DNA. The data show about 390,000 distinct CDR3 sequences, and the top ten clones hold approximately 11%. Material: blood T cells: a sorted CD56 or NKG2C T cell subset, CD4+ or CD8+ T cells, or bulk PBMC T cells (not recorded which). These TCRs come from a woman between 45 and 65 years old in good health.

V and J are TRBV2 and TRBJ2-1; TCRdb outputs TRBD1, but without DNA this stays unchecked. Germline loops: CDR1 SNHLY, CDR2 FYNNEI. This CDR3 is 14 amino acids long. CDR3 residues: CASRVGMGGNEQFF. The whole variable domain, filled in from reference TRBV2 and TRBJ2-1, reads EPEVTQTPSHQVTQMGQEVILRCVPISNHLYFYWYRQILGQKVEFLVSFYNNEISEKSEIFDDQFSVERPDGSNFTLKIRSTKLEDSAMYFCASRVGMGGNEQFFGPGTRLTVL.

J is TRBJ2-3 and V is TRBV11-2; with no DNA, the TCRdb D assignment of TRBD2 cannot be verified. There are 15 residues in the CDR3. Per germline, CDR1 SGHAT and CDR2 FQNNGV. CDR3: CASSSTGTPADTQYF.

The rearrangement joins TRBV6-5 to TRBJ2-2; there is no DNA to check the TCRdb D call of TRBD1. The CDR3 is 15 residues long. Germline CDR1 and CDR2: MNHEY and SVGAGI. The CDR3 region is CASSRTGGVTGELFF.

The chain recombines TRBV6-2 or TRBV6-3 with TRBJ2-2. This CDR3 has 14 amino acids. Germline V lookup: CDR1 MNHEY, CDR2 SVGEGT. The CDR3 reads CASHQFFDTGELFF.

The V and J genes are TRBV6-6 and TRBJ2-7. There are 12 residues in the CDR3. Per germline, CDR1 MNHNY and CDR2 SVGAGI (reference sequence). The CDR3 region is CASSLGVHEQYF.

The chain has TRBV12-3 or TRBV12-4 and TRBJ1-2; there is no DNA to check the TCRdb D call of TRBD1. CDR3 size: 14 residues. CDR3 amino acids: CASRPAGEFNGYTF.

This sequence joins TRBV5-1 and TRBJ1-5; without DNA, the TCRdb call of TRBD1 cannot be checked. The CDR3 has 14 residues. The germline CDR1 and CDR2 sequences are SGHRS and YFSETQ. CDR3: CASSQTGAGQPQHF.

The chain carries TRBV7-2 and TRBJ2-1. There are 14 residues in the CDR3. Germline V gives CDR1 SGHTA, CDR2 FQGNSA. CDR3 amino acids: CASTYDQTYNEQFF.

The V gene is TRBV11-2, the J gene TRBJ2-5; TCRdb picks TRBD1, but there is no DNA to check that call. This CDR3 comprises 15 residues. In germline, CDR1 is SGHAT, CDR2 FQNNGV. The CDR3 here is CASSSFRQGRETQYF.

V and J are TRBV2 and TRBJ1-5; the TCRdb D gene call, TRBD1, has no DNA to confirm it. This CDR3 is built from 13 residues. From germline, CDR1 is SNHLY and CDR2 FYNNEI. The CDR3 protein is CARSTGTDQPQHF.

The V gene is TRBV4-2, the J gene TRBJ2-1; checking the TCRdb D call of TRBD1 is not possible without DNA. CDR1 is LGHNA and CDR2 is YNFKEQ in the germline V gene. The length of the CDR3 is 16 residues. This CDR3 is CASSQDGGGAPLEQFF.

J is TRBJ1-5 and V is TRBV2. The CDR3 contains 16 residues. Germline lookup yields CDR1 SNHLY and CDR2 FYNNEI. Here the CDR3 reads CASSEGGTASGWPQHF.

This rearrangement joins TRBV12-3 or TRBV12-4 to TRBJ2-7; TCRdb's D gene call, TRBD1, goes unchecked for lack of DNA. The CDR3 consists of 15 residues. CDR3 sequence: CASSTPEQGTYEQYF.

The CDR3 region is CASSLMGQNTEAFF. The chain carries TRBV5-1 and TRBJ1-1; TCRdb names TRBD1, which stays unverified in the absence of DNA. The germline V gene has CDR1 SGHRS and CDR2 YFSETQ. The CDR3 contains 14 residues.

This chain connects TRBV7-9 to TRBJ2-1. The CDR3 covers 11 residues. The germline V gene encodes CDR1 SEHNR and CDR2 FQNEAQ (reference sequence). CDR3 amino acids: CASSLILLQFF.

The chain joins TRBV5-1 to TRBJ2-3; TCRdb reports TRBD1, a call that lacks DNA to check it against. The CDR3 runs to 15 residues. From germline, CDR1 is SGHRS and CDR2 YFSETQ. This chain's CDR3 is CASSFSPLGTDTQYF.

The V call is TRBV7-9, the J call TRBJ1-1; TCRdb names TRBD1, which stays unverified in the absence of DNA. This CDR3 has 16 amino acids. Germline V gene lookup returns CDR1 SEHNR and CDR2 FQNEAQ (reference sequence). The CDR3 sequence: CASSSPNRQGGYEAFF.

V gene TRBV7-2 combines with J gene TRBJ2-5; lacking DNA, the TRBD1 call made by TCRdb goes unchecked. The germline V gene has CDR1 SGHTA and CDR2 FQGNSA. CDR3 size: 14 residues. This CDR3 reads CASSLSPGAETQYF.

This chain joins TRBV12-3 or TRBV12-4 and TRBJ2-2; as DNA is missing, the TRBD1 call by TCRdb cannot be tested. The CDR3 contains 16 residues. The CDR3 spells CASRPSRGANTGELFF.

The rearrangement joins TRBV29-1 to TRBJ2-3. The CDR3 contains 13 residues. Germline V gene sequence: CDR1 SQVTM, CDR2 ANQGSEA. The CDR3 is CSVEELDVDTQYF.

The chain links TRBV6-1 to TRBJ2-7; TCRdb's D gene call, TRBD1, goes unchecked for lack of DNA. The CDR3 contains 15 residues. The germline V gene has CDR1 MNHNS and CDR2 SASEGT. The chain's CDR3 is CASSVMGQGLVEQYF.

The CDR3 protein is CASSSNRDRIGANYGYTF. The chain combines TRBV11-2 with TRBJ1-2; TCRdb proposes TRBD1, but this gene call is untestable without DNA. Germline V gene data show CDR1 as SGHAT and CDR2 as FQNNGV. This CDR3 spans 18 amino acids.